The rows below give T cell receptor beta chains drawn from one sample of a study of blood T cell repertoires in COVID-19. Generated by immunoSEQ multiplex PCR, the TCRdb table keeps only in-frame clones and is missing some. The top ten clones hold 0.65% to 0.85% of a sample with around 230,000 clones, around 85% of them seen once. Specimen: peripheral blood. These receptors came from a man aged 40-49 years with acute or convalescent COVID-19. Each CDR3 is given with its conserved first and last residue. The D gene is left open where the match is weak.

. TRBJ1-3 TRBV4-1 CASSPRILKASGNTIYF TGCGCCAGCAGCCCGCGAATTTTGAAAGCTTCTGGAAACACCATATATTTT
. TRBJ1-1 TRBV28 CASNGQDRNTEAFF TGTGCCAGCAATGGTCAGGACAGGAACACTGAAGCTTTCTTT
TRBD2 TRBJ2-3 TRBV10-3 CAIRNSGAGDTQYF TGTGCCATCAGAAACAGCGGGGCTGGAGATACGCAGTATTTT
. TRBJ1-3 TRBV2 CASSAALSGNTIYF TGTGCCAGCAGTGCAGCCCTCTCTGGAAACACCATATATTTT
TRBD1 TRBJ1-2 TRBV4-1 CASSQARVAGGRYGYTF TGCGCCAGCAGCCAGGCGAGGGTGGCAGGGGGTCGCTATGGCTACACCTTC
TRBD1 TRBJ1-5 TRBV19 CASSTQGDQPQHF TGTGCCAGTAGTACACAGGGGGATCAGCCCCAGCATTTT
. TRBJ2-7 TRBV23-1 CASSQSHRTGYLHEQYF TGCGCCAGCAGTCAATCCCATAGAACAGGGTATTTGCACGAGCAGTACTTC
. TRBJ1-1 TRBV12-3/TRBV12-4 CASSLGPAPPAFF TGTGCCAGCAGTTTGGGGCCTGCCCCCCCAGCTTTCTTT
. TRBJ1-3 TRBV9 CASSVGGTVASGNTIYF TGTGCCAGCAGCGTTGGGGGGACGGTGGCCTCTGGAAACACCATATATTTT
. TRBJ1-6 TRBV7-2 CASSAPGNSPLHF TGTGCCAGCAGCGCCCCGGGTAATTCACCCCTCCACTTT
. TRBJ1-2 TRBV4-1 CASSQDSDSYYGYTF TGCGCCAGCAGCCAAGACTCGGACTCCTACTATGGCTACACCTTC
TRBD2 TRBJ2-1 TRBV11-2 CASSFLLLADEQFF TGTGCCAGCAGCTTCCTCCTCCTAGCGGATGAGCAGTTCTTC
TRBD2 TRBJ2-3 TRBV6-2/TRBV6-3 CASSWTSVALQPSTDTQYF TGTGCCAGCAGTTGGACTAGCGTCGCACTACAACCTTCCACAGATACGCAGTATTTT
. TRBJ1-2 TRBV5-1 CASSLNAGSGGYTF TGCGCCAGCAGCTTGAATGCGGGGAGCGGAGGCTACACCTTC
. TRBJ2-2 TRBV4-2 CASSQDRRPANGELFF TGTGCCAGCAGCCAAGATCGTCGTCCAGCGAACGGGGAGCTGTTTTTT
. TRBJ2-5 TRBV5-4 CASRTVYQETQYF TGTGCCAGCAGGACAGTCTACCAAGAGACCCAGTACTTC